This T cell receptor beta chain was profiled in a study of CD8 T cells in Susac syndrome. Concerning this clonotype: What it recognizes is unknown.

Roughly 0.5 to 1 ug RNA was reverse transcribed with random hexamers. One entry per CDR3 protein, called by TCRdb with MiXCR from the immunoSEQ multiplex PCR reads. The data show about 130,000 distinct CDR3 sequences, 90% to 95% seen once. The CDR3 has 13 amino acids. Deletions cut 10 bases from V and 4 bases from J, with 16 bases between. The germline V gene has CDR1 SNHLY and CDR2 FYNNEI. TCR beta was sequenced from blood CD8+ and CD4+ T cells. Matching for age and sex applied to the controls, who were healthy donors. TEMRA cells were enriched by FACS, while CD8+ and CD4+ T cells were obtained through a negative isolation that was performed magnetically. Findings of the study overall: Acknowledgment was made by the study that its TCR sequencing and HLA analysis involved a relatively small number of individuals.

The sequencing input was CD4+ T cells from PBMCs. This TCR was recovered from a human donor in good health. This chain links TRBV2 with TRBJ1-1, with D possibly matching TRBD1 (5 bases). The CDR3 spells CATQDRGATEAFF. CDR3 DNA sequence: TGTGCCACCCAAGACCGAGGGGCCACTGAAGCTTTCTTT. Combining the CDR3 with reference TRBV2 and TRBJ1-1 gives the whole variable domain EPEVTQTPSHQVTQMGQEVILRCVPISNHLYFYWYRQILGQKVEFLVSFYNNEISEKSEIFDDQFSVERPDGSNFTLKIRSTKLEDSAMYFCATQDRGATEAFFGQGTRLTVV.